This T cell receptor (beta chain) originates from a study of cytomegalovirus exposure and HLA in healthy donors. Study findings and constraints: Cytomegalovirus status was reportedly diagnosed by the classifier with high specificity and sensitivity.

V shed 3 bases and J shed 7 bases, with 15 bases lying between them. There are 15 residues in the CDR3. The V gene's germline CDR1 is MNHEY and CDR2 SVGAGI. Among the 110 or so subjects of the validation cohort, separate from the roughly 730-subject first cohort, were the donors. A word on this clone: The antigen is unknown.

The table came from immunoSEQ multiplex PCR; TCRdb's copy has only in-frame clones and leaves some out. This table holds roughly 90,000 clones, 85% found once. This clonotype was obtained from a young man in good health and CMV-seropositive. The chain is built from TRBV6-5 and TRBJ1-4, with D possibly being TRBD1 (6 bases). The source material was PBMCs. CDR3 residues: CASSYRGARGEKLFF. CDR3 coding DNA: TGTGCCAGCAGTTATCGGGGGGCGCGGGGTGAAAAACTGTTTTTT.